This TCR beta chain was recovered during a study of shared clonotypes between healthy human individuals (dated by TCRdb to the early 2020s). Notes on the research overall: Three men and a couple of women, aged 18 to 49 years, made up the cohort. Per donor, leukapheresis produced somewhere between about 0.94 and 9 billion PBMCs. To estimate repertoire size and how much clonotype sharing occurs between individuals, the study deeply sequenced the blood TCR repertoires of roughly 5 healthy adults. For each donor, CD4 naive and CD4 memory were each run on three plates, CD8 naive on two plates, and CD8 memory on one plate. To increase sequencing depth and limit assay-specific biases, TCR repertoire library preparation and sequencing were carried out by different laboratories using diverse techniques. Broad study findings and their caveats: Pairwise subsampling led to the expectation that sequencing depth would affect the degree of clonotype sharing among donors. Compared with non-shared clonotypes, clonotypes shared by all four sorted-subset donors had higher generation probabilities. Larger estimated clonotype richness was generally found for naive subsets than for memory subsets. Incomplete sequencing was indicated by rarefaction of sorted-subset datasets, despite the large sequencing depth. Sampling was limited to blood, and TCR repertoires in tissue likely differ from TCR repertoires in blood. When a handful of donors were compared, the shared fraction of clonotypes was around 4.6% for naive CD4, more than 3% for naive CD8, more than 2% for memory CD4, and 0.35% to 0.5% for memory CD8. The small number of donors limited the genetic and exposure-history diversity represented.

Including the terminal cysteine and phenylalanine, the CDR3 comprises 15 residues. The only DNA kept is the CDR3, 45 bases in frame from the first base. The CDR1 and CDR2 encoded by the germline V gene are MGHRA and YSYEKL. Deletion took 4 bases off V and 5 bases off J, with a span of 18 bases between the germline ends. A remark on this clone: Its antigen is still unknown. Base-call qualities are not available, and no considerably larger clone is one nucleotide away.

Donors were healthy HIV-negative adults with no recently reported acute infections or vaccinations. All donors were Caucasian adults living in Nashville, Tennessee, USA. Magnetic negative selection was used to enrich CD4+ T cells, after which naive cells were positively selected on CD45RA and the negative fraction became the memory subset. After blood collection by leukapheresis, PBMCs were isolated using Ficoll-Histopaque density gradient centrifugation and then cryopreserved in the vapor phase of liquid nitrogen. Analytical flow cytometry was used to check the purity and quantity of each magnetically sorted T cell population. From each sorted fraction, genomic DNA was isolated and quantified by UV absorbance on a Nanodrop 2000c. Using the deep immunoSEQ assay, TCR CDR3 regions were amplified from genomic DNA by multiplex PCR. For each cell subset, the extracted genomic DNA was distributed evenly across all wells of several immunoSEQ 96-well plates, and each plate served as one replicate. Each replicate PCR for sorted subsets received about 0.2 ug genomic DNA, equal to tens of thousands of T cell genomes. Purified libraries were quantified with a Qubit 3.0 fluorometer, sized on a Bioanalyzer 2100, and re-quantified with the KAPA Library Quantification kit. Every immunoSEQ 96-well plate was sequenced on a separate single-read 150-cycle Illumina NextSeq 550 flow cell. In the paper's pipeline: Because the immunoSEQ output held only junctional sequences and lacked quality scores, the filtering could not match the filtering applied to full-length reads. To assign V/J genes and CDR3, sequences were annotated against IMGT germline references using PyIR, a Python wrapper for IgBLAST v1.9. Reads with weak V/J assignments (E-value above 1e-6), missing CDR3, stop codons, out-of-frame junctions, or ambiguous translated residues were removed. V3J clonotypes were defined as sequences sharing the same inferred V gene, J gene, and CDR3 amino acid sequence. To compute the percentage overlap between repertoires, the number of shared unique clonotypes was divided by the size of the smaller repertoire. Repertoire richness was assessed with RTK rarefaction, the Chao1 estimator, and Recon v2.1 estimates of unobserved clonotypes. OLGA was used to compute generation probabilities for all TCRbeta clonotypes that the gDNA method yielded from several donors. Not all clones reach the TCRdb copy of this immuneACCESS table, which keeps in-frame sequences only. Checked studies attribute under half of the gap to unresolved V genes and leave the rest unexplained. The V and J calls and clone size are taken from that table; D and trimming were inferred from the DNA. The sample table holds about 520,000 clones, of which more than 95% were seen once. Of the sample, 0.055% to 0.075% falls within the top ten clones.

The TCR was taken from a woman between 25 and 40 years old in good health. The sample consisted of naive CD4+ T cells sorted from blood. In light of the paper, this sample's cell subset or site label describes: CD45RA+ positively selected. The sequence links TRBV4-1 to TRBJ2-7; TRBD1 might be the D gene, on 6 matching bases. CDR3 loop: CASSPYGTPPDEQYF. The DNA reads TGCGCCAGCAGCCCGTACGGGACACCCCCAGACGAGCAGTACTTC.